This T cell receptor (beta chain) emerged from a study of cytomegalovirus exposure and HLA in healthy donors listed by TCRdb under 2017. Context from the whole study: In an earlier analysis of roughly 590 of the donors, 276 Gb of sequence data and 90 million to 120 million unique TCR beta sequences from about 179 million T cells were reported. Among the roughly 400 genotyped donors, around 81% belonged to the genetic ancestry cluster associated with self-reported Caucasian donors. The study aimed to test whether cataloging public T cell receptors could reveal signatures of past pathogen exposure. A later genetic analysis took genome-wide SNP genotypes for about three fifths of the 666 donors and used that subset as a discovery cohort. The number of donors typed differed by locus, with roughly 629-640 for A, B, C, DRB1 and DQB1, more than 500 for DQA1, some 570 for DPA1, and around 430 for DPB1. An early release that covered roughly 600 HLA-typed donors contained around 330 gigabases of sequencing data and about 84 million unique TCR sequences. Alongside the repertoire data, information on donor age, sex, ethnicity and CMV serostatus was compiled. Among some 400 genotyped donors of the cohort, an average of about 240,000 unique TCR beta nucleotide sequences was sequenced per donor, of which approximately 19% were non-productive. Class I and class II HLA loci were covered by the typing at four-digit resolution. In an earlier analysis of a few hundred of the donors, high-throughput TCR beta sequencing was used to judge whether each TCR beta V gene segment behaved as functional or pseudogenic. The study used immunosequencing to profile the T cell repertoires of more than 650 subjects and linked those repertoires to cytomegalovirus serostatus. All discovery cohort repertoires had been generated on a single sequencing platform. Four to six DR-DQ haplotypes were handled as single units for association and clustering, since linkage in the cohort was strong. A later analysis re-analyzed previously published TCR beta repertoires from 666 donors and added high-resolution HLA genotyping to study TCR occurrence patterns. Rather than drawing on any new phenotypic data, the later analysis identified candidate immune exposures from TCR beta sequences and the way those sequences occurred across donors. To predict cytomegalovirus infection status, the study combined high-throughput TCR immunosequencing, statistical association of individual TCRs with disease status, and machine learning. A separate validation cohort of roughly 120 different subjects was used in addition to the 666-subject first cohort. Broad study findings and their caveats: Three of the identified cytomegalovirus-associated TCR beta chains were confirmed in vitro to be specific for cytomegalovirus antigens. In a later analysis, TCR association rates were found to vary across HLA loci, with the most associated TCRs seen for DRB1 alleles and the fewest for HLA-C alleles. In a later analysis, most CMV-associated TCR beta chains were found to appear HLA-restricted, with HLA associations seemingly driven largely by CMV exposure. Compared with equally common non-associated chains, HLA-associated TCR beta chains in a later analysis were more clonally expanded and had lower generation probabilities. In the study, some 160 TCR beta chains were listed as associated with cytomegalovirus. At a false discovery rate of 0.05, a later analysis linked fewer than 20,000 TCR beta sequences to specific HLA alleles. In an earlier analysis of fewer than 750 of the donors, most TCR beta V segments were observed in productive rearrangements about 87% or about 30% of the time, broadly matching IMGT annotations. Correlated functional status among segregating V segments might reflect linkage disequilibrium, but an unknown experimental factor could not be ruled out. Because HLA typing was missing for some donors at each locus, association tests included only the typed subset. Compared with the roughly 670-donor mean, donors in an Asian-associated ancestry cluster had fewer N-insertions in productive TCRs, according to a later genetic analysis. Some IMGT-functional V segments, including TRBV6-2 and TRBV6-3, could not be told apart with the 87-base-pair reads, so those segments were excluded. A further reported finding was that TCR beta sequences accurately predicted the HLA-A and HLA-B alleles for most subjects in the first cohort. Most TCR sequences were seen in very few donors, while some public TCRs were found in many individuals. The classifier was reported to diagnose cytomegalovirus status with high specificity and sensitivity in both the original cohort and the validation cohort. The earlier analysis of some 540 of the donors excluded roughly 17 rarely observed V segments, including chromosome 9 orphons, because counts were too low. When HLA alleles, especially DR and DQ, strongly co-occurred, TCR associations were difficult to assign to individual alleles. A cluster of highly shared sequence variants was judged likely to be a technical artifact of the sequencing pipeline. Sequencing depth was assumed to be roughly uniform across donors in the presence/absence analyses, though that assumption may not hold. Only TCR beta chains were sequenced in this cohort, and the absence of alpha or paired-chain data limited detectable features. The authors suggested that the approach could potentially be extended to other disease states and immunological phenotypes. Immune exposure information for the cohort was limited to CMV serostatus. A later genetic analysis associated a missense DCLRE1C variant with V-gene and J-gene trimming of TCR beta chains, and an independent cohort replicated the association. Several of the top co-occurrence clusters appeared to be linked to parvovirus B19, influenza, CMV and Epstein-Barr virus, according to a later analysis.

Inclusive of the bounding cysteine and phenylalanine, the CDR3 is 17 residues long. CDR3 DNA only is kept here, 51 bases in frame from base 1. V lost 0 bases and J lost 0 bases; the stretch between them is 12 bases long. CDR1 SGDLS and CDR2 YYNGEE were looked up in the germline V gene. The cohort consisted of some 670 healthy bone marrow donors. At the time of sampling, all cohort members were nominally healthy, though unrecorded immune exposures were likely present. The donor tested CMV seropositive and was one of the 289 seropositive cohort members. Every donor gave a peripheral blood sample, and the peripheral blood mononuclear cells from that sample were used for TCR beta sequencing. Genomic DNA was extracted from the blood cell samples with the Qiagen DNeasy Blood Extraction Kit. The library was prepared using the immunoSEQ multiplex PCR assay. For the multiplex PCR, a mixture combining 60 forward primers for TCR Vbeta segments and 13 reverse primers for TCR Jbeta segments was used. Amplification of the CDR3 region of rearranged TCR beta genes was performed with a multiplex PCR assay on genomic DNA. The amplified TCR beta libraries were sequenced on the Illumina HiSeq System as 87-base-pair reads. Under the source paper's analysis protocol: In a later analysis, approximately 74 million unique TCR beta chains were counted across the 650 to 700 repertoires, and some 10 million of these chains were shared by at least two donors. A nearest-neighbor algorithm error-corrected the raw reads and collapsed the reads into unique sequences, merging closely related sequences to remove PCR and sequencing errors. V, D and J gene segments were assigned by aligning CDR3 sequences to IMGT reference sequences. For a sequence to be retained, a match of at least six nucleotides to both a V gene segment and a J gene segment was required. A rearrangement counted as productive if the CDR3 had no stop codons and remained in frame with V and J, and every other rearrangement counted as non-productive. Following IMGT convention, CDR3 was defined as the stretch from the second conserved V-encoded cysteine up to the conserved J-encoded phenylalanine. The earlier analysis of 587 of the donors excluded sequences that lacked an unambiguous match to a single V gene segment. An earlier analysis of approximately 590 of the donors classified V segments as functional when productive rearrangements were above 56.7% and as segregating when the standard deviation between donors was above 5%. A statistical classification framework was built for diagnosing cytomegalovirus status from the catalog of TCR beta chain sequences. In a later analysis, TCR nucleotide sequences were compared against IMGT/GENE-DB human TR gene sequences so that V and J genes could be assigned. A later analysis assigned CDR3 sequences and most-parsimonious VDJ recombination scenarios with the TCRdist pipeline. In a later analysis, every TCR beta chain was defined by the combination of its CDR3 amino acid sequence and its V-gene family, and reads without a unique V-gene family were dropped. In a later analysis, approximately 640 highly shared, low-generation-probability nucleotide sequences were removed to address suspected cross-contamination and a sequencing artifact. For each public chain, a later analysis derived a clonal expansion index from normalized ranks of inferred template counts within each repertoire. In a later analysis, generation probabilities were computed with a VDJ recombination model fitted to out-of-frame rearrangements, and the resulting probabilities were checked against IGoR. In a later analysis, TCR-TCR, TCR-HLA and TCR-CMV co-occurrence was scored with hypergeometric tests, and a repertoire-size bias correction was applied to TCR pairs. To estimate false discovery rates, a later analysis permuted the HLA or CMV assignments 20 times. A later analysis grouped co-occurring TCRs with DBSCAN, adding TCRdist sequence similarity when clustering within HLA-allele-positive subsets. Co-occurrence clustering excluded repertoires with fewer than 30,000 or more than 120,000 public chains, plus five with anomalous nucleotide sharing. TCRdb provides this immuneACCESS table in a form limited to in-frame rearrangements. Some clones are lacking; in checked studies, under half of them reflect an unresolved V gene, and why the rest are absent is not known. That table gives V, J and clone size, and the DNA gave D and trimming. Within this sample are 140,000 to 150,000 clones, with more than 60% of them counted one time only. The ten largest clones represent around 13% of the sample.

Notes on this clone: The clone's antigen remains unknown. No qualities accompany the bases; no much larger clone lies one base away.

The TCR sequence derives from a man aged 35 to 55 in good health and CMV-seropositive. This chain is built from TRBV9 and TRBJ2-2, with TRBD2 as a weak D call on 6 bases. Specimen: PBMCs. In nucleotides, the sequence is TGTGCCAGCAGCGTAGAGCCCCTAGCGACGAACACCGGGGAGCTGTTTTTT. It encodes CASSVEPLATNTGELFF.